This is a list of T cell receptor beta chains from one sample in a study of control samples from healthy donors and cancer patients. Profiling relied on immunoSEQ multiplex PCR, and the TCRdb table lists in-frame clones only, not all of them. The sample comprises about 80,000 clones, 89% of which are singletons, and 4.5% to 7% rests with the top ten. The sequencing input was blood. The receptors shown here come from a man aged 50-60 years in good health. CDR3s include the opening cysteine and the closing phenylalanine or tryptophan. The order of the fields is V gene, D gene, J gene, clone size, CDR3 protein, CDR3 DNA. D genes are given only for firm matches. For some rows the clone size is stated as once, few or many, or as a class when expanded; others skip it.

TRBV10-1	TRBD1	TRBJ1-2	few	CASSAGQGSHGYTF	TGCGCCAGCAGTGCCGGACAGGGCTCTCATGGCTACACCTTC
TRBV6-1	-	TRBJ2-5	-	CASSEALQAPGLTQYF	TGTGCCAGCAGTGAAGCGCTTCAGGCGCCTGGGTTGACCCAGTACTTC
TRBV12-2	-	TRBJ2-5	few	CASRIGTSGGAGETQYF	TGTGCAAGTCGCATCGGGACTAGCGGGGGGGCAGGGGAGACCCAGTACTTC
TRBV4-1	-	TRBJ2-5	-	CASSQDSLAQETQYF	TGCGCCAGCAGCCAAGACAGTCTAGCCCAAGAGACCCAGTACTTC
TRBV19	-	TRBJ2-2	-	CASSKWDSSNTGELFF	TGTGCCAGTAGTAAATGGGACTCCTCGAACACCGGGGAGCTGTTTTTT
TRBV7-9	-	TRBJ2-3	-	CASSPGSSTDTQYF	TGTGCCAGCAGCCCAGGGTCTAGCACAGATACGCAGTATTTT
TRBV11-3	-	TRBJ2-3	once	CASSLGDEFTDTQYF	TGTGCCAGCAGCTTAGGGGACGAATTCACAGATACGCAGTATTTT
TRBV10-3	TRBD1	TRBJ2-3	-	CAVQGVTRDTQYF	TGTGCCGTGCAGGGGGTGACACGGGATACGCAGTATTTT
TRBV11-2	-	TRBJ2-3	-	CASSRSRTDTQYF	TGTGCCAGCAGCCGTTCGAGGACAGATACGCAGTATTTT
TRBV6-5	TRBD1	TRBJ2-7	once	CASSRTGTGAYEQYF	TGTGCCAGCAGCCGAACCGGGACAGGGGCCTACGAGCAGTACTTC
TRBV4-1	TRBD1	TRBJ2-6	-	CASSQARDRAPPGANVLTF	TGCGCCAGCAGCCAAGCGCGGGACAGGGCTCCTCCTGGGGCCAACGTCCTGACTTTC
TRBV11-3	-	TRBJ1-4	once	CASSARMNEKLFF	TGTGCCAGCAGCGCCCGTATGAATGAAAAACTGTTTTTT
TRBV30	-	TRBJ1-2	-	CAWSLKLAQGSNYGYTF	TGTGCCTGGAGTCTAAAACTGGCGCAAGGGAGTAACTATGGCTACACCTTC
TRBV28	TRBD2	TRBJ2-3	-	CASSFAGGSTQYF	TGTGCCAGCAGTTTCGCGGGGGGGTCTACGCAGTATTTT
TRBV6-6	TRBD1	TRBJ1-1	-	CASRRDRGPEAFF	TGTGCCAGCAGACGGGACAGGGGGCCTGAAGCTTTCTTT
TRBV4-1	-	TRBJ1-2	-	CASSQDVQGAYGYTF	TGCGCCAGCAGCCAAGATGTTCAGGGAGCTTATGGCTACACCTTC
TRBV7-9	-	TRBJ1-2	-	CASSSTANYGYTF	TGTGCCAGCAGCTCGACAGCTAACTATGGCTACACCTTC
TRBV30	-	TRBJ2-7	-	CAWSQTPPGPPSYEQYF	TGTGCCTGGAGTCAAACACCCCCGGGGCCTCCTTCCTACGAGCAGTACTTC
TRBV29-1	TRBD1	TRBJ2-3	few	CSVGVTGEDTQYF	TGCAGCGTCGGTGTAACAGGGGAAGATACGCAGTATTTT
TRBV2	-	TRBJ1-2	few	CASSGTLSYGYTF	TGTGCCAGCAGTGGGACACTTTCCTATGGCTACACCTTC
TRBV19	-	TRBJ1-2	few	CASSYRSDGYTF	TGTGCCAGTAGTTACAGATCAGATGGCTACACCTTC
TRBV6-5	-	TRBJ1-1	-	CASSYSGPGAATEAFF	TGTGCCAGCAGTTACTCGGGTCCGGGGGCCGCCACTGAAGCTTTCTTT
TRBV5-4	-	TRBJ1-6	-	CASSLGNSPLHF	TGTGCCAGCAGCTTAGGTAATTCACCCCTCCACTTT
TRBV5-1	TRBD1	TRBJ2-5	-	CASSLATGGGETQYF	TGCGCCAGCAGCTTGGCGACAGGGGGCGGGGAGACCCAGTACTTC
TRBV9	-	TRBJ1-1	-	CASSVAEGWTEAFF	TGTGCCAGCAGCGTAGCAGAGGGATGGACTGAAGCTTTCTTT
TRBV7-2	-	TRBJ2-3	-	CASSLVSDTQYF	TGTGCCAGCAGCTTAGTCTCAGATACGCAGTATTTT
TRBV6-4	TRBD1	TRBJ1-2	-	CASTEDREGYTF	TGTGCCAGCACAGAGGACAGGGAAGGCTACACCTTC
TRBV6-5	-	TRBJ1-6	-	CASSYSRAYNSPLHF	TGTGCCAGCAGTTACTCACGGGCCTATAATTCACCCCTCCACTTT
TRBV20-1	-	TRBJ1-2	-	CSAIRQAAYTF	TGCAGTGCTATCCGACAGGCCGCCTACACCTTC
TRBV7-3	-	TRBJ2-3	-	CASSLRSFTDTQYF	TGTGCCAGCAGCTTAAGATCATTCACAGATACGCAGTATTTT
TRBV18	-	TRBJ2-7	-	CASSPGPGRVTYEQYF	TGTGCCAGCTCACCGGGGCCGGGAAGGGTAACCTACGAGCAGTACTTC
TRBV6-5	-	TRBJ1-6	-	CASSYTGYNSPLHF	TGTGCCAGCAGTTACACAGGGTATAATTCACCCCTCCACTTT
TRBV6-6	-	TRBJ1-3	-	CASSSPGSGNTIYF	TGTGCCAGCAGCAGCCCGGGCTCTGGAAACACCATATATTTT
TRBV2	TRBD1	TRBJ1-1	-	CASSLTGTGEAFF	TGTGCCAGCAGTCTAACCGGGACAGGTGAAGCTTTCTTT
TRBV18	-	TRBJ1-1	-	CASSLNTEAFF	TGTGCCAGCTCACTTAACACTGAAGCTTTCTTT
TRBV18	-	TRBJ1-1	once	CASSYAGKTEAFF	TGTGCCAGCTCTTACGCAGGGAAAACTGAAGCTTTCTTT
TRBV6-5	TRBD1	TRBJ1-3	-	CASSYLRDRHLPGYF	TGTGCCAGCAGTTACCTCCGGGACAGACACCTTCCTGGATATTTT
TRBV4-1	TRBD1	TRBJ2-7	-	CASSQEDRHSYEQYF	TGCGCCAGCAGCCAAGAGGACAGGCACTCCTACGAGCAGTACTTC
TRBV30	TRBD2	TRBJ2-7	once	CAWTNPAGGYEQYF	TGTGCCTGGACTAACCCCGCGGGGGGCTACGAGCAGTACTTC
TRBV2	-	TRBJ1-1	-	CASSETREAFF	TGTGCCAGCAGTGAAACACGGGAAGCTTTCTTT
TRBV19	-	TRBJ1-5	-	CASSIDLGANQPQHF	TGTGCCAGTAGTATAGATCTAGGAGCTAATCAGCCCCAGCATTTT
TRBV29-1	TRBD1	TRBJ1-5	-	CSVVGQPNQPQHF	TGCAGCGTTGTGGGACAGCCGAATCAGCCCCAGCATTTT